The 31 T cell receptor beta chains below come from one sample, sequenced in a study of T cell repertoires in cytomegalovirus infection. No antigen has been identified for these receptors. TCRdb ran MiXCR on the reads and lists one entry per CDR3 protein. The sample lists around 71,000 distinct CDR3 sequences; around 20% were seen once. The specimen comprised CD8+ T cells from cultured PBMCs, sampled from culture after CMV antigen stimulation. Receptor source: a human donor in good health (CMV status not recorded). Some clones in this sample may be carry-over from other donors' samples.

There are a few counts of this clonotype. This chain uses TRBV4-3 with TRBJ1-1; 8 bases align to TRBD1. Trimming at V came to 0 bases and at J to 2 bases, leaving 8 bases not matched to a gene. This CDR3 region has 17 residues. The germline V gene encodes CDR1 LGHNA and CDR2 YSLEER. CDR3 sequence (DNA): TGCGCCAGCAGCCAAGAGCCAGGGGGCAATCTCAACACTGAAGCTTTCTTT. Protein: CASSQEPGGNLNTEAFF.

The genes are TRBV7-8 and TRBJ1-2; no firm D call. The CDR3 covers 13 residues. The V gene's germline CDR1 is SGHVS and CDR2 FQNEAQ. With 1 base removed from V and 4 bases from J, the gap between germline ends came to 7 bases. Here the CDR3 reads CASSLESGYGYTF. Written as DNA, the CDR3 is TGTGCCAGCAGCTTAGAGTCAGGCTATGGCTACACCTTC.

The chain couples TRBV25-1 to TRBJ1-1; TRBD1 matches at 9 bases. After removal of 3 bases from V and 2 bases from J, the junction contained 7 bases not matched to a gene. The CDR3 consists of 16 residues. Germline V gene sequence: CDR1 MGHDK, CDR2 SYGVNS. Here the CDR3 DNA reads TGTGCCAGCAGTGACACCAAGACAGGGGGAAACACTGAAGCTTTCTTT. Protein product: CASSDTKTGGNTEAFF.

The rearrangement uses TRBV6-5 and TRBJ1-1, with 9 bases lining up with TRBD1. The CDR3 sequence is 15 residues long. Germline assignment: CDR1 MNHEY and CDR2 SVGAGI. The trim removed 5 bases at V and 5 bases at J, leaving 9 bases unmatched. The CDR3 nucleotides read TGTGCCAGCAGTCCCCAACCCGACAGGGGGACTGAAGCTTTCTTT. This gives the protein CASSPQPDRGTEAFF.

The chain has TRBV20-1 and TRBJ2-1, with D perhaps TRBD1 or TRBD2 (5 bases each). Germline CDR1 reads DFQATT; CDR2 reads SNEGSKA (reference sequence). The V end lost 0 bases, the J end lost 6 bases, and 9 bases lay between the germline ends. The CDR3 extends over 13 amino acids. The chain's CDR3 is CSARDLGTNEQFF. The CDR3 DNA sequence: TGCAGTGCTAGAGATTTGGGGACCAATGAGCAGTTCTTC.

This clonotype was seen a few times. The chain is built from TRBV6-2 or TRBV6-3 and TRBJ1-5; D call uncertain. Trimming took off 6 bases at V and 4 bases at J, with 13 bases between the two ends. Germline V gene data show CDR1 as MNHEY and CDR2 as SVGEGT. This CDR3 comprises 14 residues. CDR3: CASREDRLNQPQHF. The CDR3 nucleotides are TGTGCCAGCAGGGAAGACCGACTTAATCAGCCCCAGCATTTT.

This clonotype appeared once. This chain links TRBV7-8 with TRBJ1-2; D might be TRBD1 (6 bases). CDR1 and CDR2 from the germline V gene are SGHVS and FQNEAQ. The CDR3 is 14 residues long. The V end lost 0 bases, the J end lost 3 bases, and 8 bases lay between the germline ends. CDR3 coding DNA: TGTGCCAGCAGCTTAGCGGACAGTTACTATGGCTACACCTTC. Protein product: CASSLADSYYGYTF.

This clonotype showed up just a few times. This chain uses TRBV28 with TRBJ2-7, with 11 bases matching TRBD1. J was trimmed by 3 bases and V by 4 bases; bases with no gene match: 5. The germline CDR1 and CDR2 sequences are MDHEN and SYDVKM. This CDR3 is 15 amino acids long. The chain's CDR3 is CASSSGTGGFYEQYF. The CDR3 DNA sequence: TGTGCCAGCAGTTCCGGGACAGGGGGGTTCTACGAGCAGTACTTC.

This clonotype showed up just a few times. This chain uses TRBV7-2 with TRBJ2-3; 7 bases are a match to TRBD2. V lost 5 bases and J lost 5; bases outside the gene matches: 10. The V gene's germline CDR1 is SGHTA and CDR2 FQGNSA. CDR3 length equals 15 residues. The CDR3 spells CASSPRTSGGDTQYF. The CDR3 DNA follows: TGTGCCAGCAGCCCACGGACGTCGGGAGGAGATACGCAGTATTTT.

This clonotype was seen a few times. V is TRBV4-3 and J is TRBJ1-6; the D gene is possibly TRBD1 (5 bases). V was clipped by 5 bases and J by 14 bases, with 13 bases between them. The CDR3 extends over 12 amino acids. Germline lookup yields CDR1 LGHNA and CDR2 YSLEER. CDR3 sequence (DNA): TGCGCCAGCAGCTACGCTCAGGGAACCCTCCACTTT. Translated: CASSYAQGTLHF.

This rearrangement joins TRBV9 to TRBJ1-2; TRBD1 might be the D (5 bases). Germline CDR1 and CDR2: SGDLS and YYNGEE. V was trimmed by 1 base and J by 8 bases, leaving 18 bases between them. The CDR3 totals 15 residues. The CDR3 region is CASSVNLDGGDGYTF. In DNA, the CDR3 is TGTGCCAGCAGCGTAAATTTGGACGGGGGAGACGGCTACACCTTC.

There are a few counts of this clonotype. The rearrangement uses TRBV7-6 and TRBJ2-7; weak D call: TRBD1 (5 bases). This CDR3 is built from 12 residues. Germline V gene data show CDR1 as SGHVS and CDR2 as FNYEAQ. Between the trimmed V and J ends, which lost 5 bases and 5 bases, there was a span of 10 bases. CDR3 in amino acids: CASSPRTNEQYF. In DNA form, the CDR3 reads TGTGCCAGCAGCCCACGGACAAACGAGCAGTACTTC.

This clonotype was observed a few times. The chain uses TRBV7-2 and TRBJ2-1, with D hard to call. This CDR3 is built from 12 residues. Trimming removed 3 bases at V and 10 bases at J, with 10 bases between. Germline CDR1 is SGHTA and CDR2 is FQGNSA. The CDR3 loop reads CASSFRIDEQFF. The CDR3 nucleotides are TGTGCCAGCAGCTTTAGAATCGACGAGCAGTTCTTC.

This clonotype occurred a few times. The gene calls are TRBV11-2 and TRBJ2-1, with 7 bases identical to TRBD1. Losses at the gene ends were 1 base for V and 7 bases for J; bases not matched to a gene: 4. CDR3 length: 14 amino acids. Germline lookup yields CDR1 SGHAT and CDR2 FQNNGV. DNA of the CDR3: TGTGCCAGCAGCTTAGCGGACAGGAAAAATGAGCAGTTCTTC. Its protein product is CASSLADRKNEQFF.

The chain joins TRBV4-1 to TRBJ2-1; D is perhaps TRBD2 (6 bases). Trimming removed 4 bases from V and 4 bases from J, with 14 bases in between. This CDR3 spans 15 amino acids. From germline, CDR1 is MGHRA and CDR2 YSYEKL. CDR3 residues: CASSRQGGGYNEQFF. For the CDR3, the DNA is TGCGCCAGCAGCCGGCAGGGAGGAGGATACAATGAGCAGTTCTTC.

The V gene is TRBV11-2, the J gene TRBJ1-4; no clear D gene. V lost 6 bases and J lost 5, with 22 bases in between. The CDR3 loop spans 17 amino acids. Germline CDR1 reads SGHAT; CDR2 reads FQNNGV. CDR3 loop: CASRPDEPPIINEKLFF. The CDR3 DNA reads as TGTGCCAGCAGACCGGACGAGCCACCCATCATAAATGAAAAACTGTTTTTT.

This clonotype was found a few times. This chain uses TRBV12-3 or TRBV12-4 with TRBJ2-2, with 10 nucleotides matching TRBD1. The V and J ends lost 7 bases and 4 bases, in that order; junction bases with no gene match: 9. The CDR3 is 16 amino acids. As DNA, the CDR3 is TGTGCCAGCACCCCCTGGACAGGGGGACGCACCGGGGAGCTGTTTTTT. Translated, it gives CASTPWTGGRTGELFF.

The J gene is TRBJ1-1, the V gene TRBV29-1; 7 bases match TRBD1. CDR1 and CDR2 from the germline V gene are SQVTM and ANQGSEA. This CDR3 is built from 15 residues. V dropped 0 bases and J dropped 1; count of bases not matched to a gene: 5. This CDR3 reads CSVEDLGQTNTEAFF. The DNA for the CDR3 is TGCAGCGTTGAAGATTTGGGACAGACGAACACTGAAGCTTTCTTT.

This clonotype was seen a handful of times. The V call is TRBV7-9, the J call TRBJ2-5, with 8 bases matching TRBD2. Trimming removed 5 bases from V and 4 bases from J; junction bases left unmatched: 9. From germline, CDR1 is SEHNR and CDR2 FQNEAQ (reference sequence). CDR3 size: 15 residues. DNA of the CDR3: TGTGCCAGCAGCCCCTTGGGACTAGGGTTAGAGACCCAGTACTTC. Translated: CASSPLGLGLETQYF.

V and J are TRBV6-2 or TRBV6-3 and TRBJ2-1, with D maybe TRBD1 (5 bases). This CDR3 has 16 residues. V was clipped by 2 bases and J by 2 bases, with 13 bases between them. Germline CDR1 MNHEY, CDR2 SVGEGT. CDR3: CASSYSLRQPYNEQFF. The CDR3 DNA follows: TGTGCCAGCAGTTACAGTTTAAGACAGCCCTACAATGAGCAGTTCTTC.

The V call is TRBV7-9, the J call TRBJ1-4; D is perhaps TRBD1 (5 bases). The V gene's germline CDR1 is SEHNR and CDR2 FQNEAQ (reference sequence). The CDR3 consists of 15 residues. V dropped 4 bases and J dropped 4 bases, with 13 bases sitting between them. CDR3: CASSSRDVSNEKLFF. CDR3 sequence (DNA): TGTGCCAGCAGCTCCCGGGACGTCAGTAATGAAAAACTGTTTTTT.

The chain has TRBV6-5 and TRBJ1-1; 9 nucleotides match TRBD1. Looked up from germline, CDR1 is MNHEY and CDR2 is SVGAGI. CDR3 length: 15 residues. Losses at the gene ends were 3 bases for V and 5 bases for J; bases not matched to a gene: 7. The CDR3 protein is CASSYSTGGRTEAFF. The CDR3 DNA reads TGTGCCAGCAGTTATTCGACAGGGGGTAGGACTGAAGCTTTCTTT.

This chain uses TRBV12-3 or TRBV12-4 with TRBJ1-2; perhaps TRBD1 as D (5 bases). The CDR3 totals 16 residues. Trimming took 7 bases from V and 3 from J, leaving 21 bases between them. As DNA, the CDR3 is TGTGCCAGCACTCCCCGCCAGGCAGGGCAATACTATGGCTACACCTTC. This sequence encodes CASTPRQAGQYYGYTF.

This clonotype showed up many times. V is TRBV7-2 and J is TRBJ2-7, with D tentatively TRBD1 (5 bases). The CDR3 sequence is 13 residues long. With 1 base removed from V and 3 bases from J, the gap between germline ends came to 7 bases. Germline assignment: CDR1 SGHTA and CDR2 FQGNSA. The CDR3 is CASSLVDSYEQYF. Written as DNA, the CDR3 is TGTGCCAGCAGCTTAGTAGACAGCTACGAGCAGTACTTC.

The chain uses TRBV4-3 and TRBJ2-3, with 12 bases identical to TRBD1. The CDR3 totals 16 residues. J gave up 9 bases and V 3 bases, and 10 bases lay outside the gene matches. CDR1 is LGHNA, CDR2 YSLEER, per germline. The CDR3 protein is CASSQTGTGGGWTQYF. The DNA of the CDR3 is TGCGCCAGCAGCCAGACCGGGACAGGGGGCGGTTGGACGCAGTATTTT.

The gene calls are TRBV4-3 and TRBJ1-5; D unresolved. The CDR3 runs 15 residues. The germline gives CDR1 LGHNA, CDR2 YSLEER. Trimming removed 0 bases at V and 3 bases at J, with 9 bases between. CDR3 sequence: CASSQDGVPNQPQHF. CDR3 nucleotides: TGCGCCAGCAGCCAAGATGGAGTCCCCAATCAGCCCCAGCATTTT.

V is TRBV11-3 and J is TRBJ2-1; a weak D match, TRBD1 (5 bases). Germline values: CDR1 SGHNT, CDR2 YENEEA. This CDR3 has 15 residues. The ends were cut back, 5 bases at V and 6 bases at J, with 17 bases in the middle. The CDR3 reads CASSGLQAGRNEQFF. CDR3 DNA sequence: TGTGCCAGCAGCGGGCTCCAGGCAGGGCGCAATGAGCAGTTCTTC.

The chain couples TRBV29-1 to TRBJ2-5, with D possibly matching TRBD1 (6 bases). There are 16 residues in the CDR3. Germline CDR1 is SQVTM and CDR2 is ANQGSEA. The V end was cut by 2 bases, the J end by 4 bases, with 20 bases between. CDR3 nucleotides: TGCAGCGTTGAAATTCGGGACAACTTCAAGAGAGAGACCCAGTACTTC. Protein sequence: CSVEIRDNFKRETQYF. Combining the CDR3 with reference TRBV29-1 and TRBJ2-5 gives the whole variable domain SAVISQKPSRDICQRGTSLTIQCQVDSQVTMMFWYRQQPGQSLTLIATANQGSEATYESGFVIDKFPISRPNLTFSTLTVSNMSPEDSSIYLCSVEIRDNFKRETQYFGPGTRLLVL.

The chain carries TRBV20-1 and TRBJ1-1; 11 bases agree with TRBD1. Germline values: CDR1 DFQATT, CDR2 SNEGSKA (reference sequence). The J segment lost 8 bases and the V segment lost 7 bases, leaving 6 bases of the junction unmatched. The CDR3 is made up of 12 amino acids. The CDR3, as DNA: TGCAGTGTCCCGGGACAGGGGGTCGAAGCTTTCTTT. Protein: CSVPGQGVEAFF.

A few counts support this clonotype. DNA for the CDR3: TGCGCCAGCAGTCAAGTTGACAGGGTGGACACTGAAGCTTTCTTT. Its protein is CASSQVDRVDTEAFF. The chain combines TRBV23-1 with TRBJ1-1; 7 nucleotides agree with TRBD1. TRBV23-1 is placed among ORFs of uncertain function. The J segment lost 3 bases and the V segment lost 2 bases, leaving 6 bases of the junction unmatched. The CDR3 is made up of 15 amino acids.

The chain carries TRBV19 and TRBJ1-5, with a possible D match to TRBD1 (5 bases). V lost 2 bases, J lost 1 base, and 12 bases lay in between. Germline V gives CDR1 LNHDA, CDR2 SQIVND (reference sequence). This CDR3 has 16 residues. This chain's CDR3 is CASSIRWDGSNQPQHF. The DNA of the CDR3 is TGTGCCAGTAGTATAAGGTGGGACGGAAGCAATCAGCCCCAGCATTTT.